Listed below are T cell receptor beta chains from one sample, sequenced in a study of cytotoxic CD8 clonotypes in ibrutinib-treated CLL. Sequencing was performed with immunoSEQ multiplex PCR; in TCRdb, only in-frame clones are kept and a portion is missing. The table lists about 150,000 clones, around three quarters of them singletons, with roughly 13% in the top ten. The material sequenced was PBMCs, taken after 12 months of ibrutinib treatment. All receptors derive from a human donor with chronic lymphocytic leukemia. Both conserved end residues are part of each CDR3. D genes are given only for firm matches. For some rows the clone size is stated as once, few or many, or as a class when expanded; others skip it.

v_call: TRBV6-1
clone_size: NA
d_call: NA
j_call: TRBJ1-1
cdr3_aa: CASSGQLEGNTEAFF
cdr3_nt: TGTGCCAGCAGTGGACAGCTTGAGGGGAACACTGAAGCTTTCTTT

v_call: TRBV4-2
clone_size: NA
d_call: NA
j_call: TRBJ1-2
cdr3_aa: CASRPVAATEINYGYTF
cdr3_nt: TGTGCCAGCAGGCCAGTGGCGGCGACTGAAATTAACTATGGCTACACCTTC

v_call: TRBV15
clone_size: NA
d_call: NA
j_call: TRBJ2-5
cdr3_aa: CATSRRIQETQYF
cdr3_nt: TGTGCCACCAGCAGAAGGATACAAGAGACCCAGTACTTC

v_call: TRBV7-9
clone_size: NA
d_call: NA
j_call: TRBJ1-2
cdr3_aa: CASSNVDGYTF
cdr3_nt: TGTGCCAGCAGCAACGTGGATGGCTACACCTTC

v_call: TRBV6-6
clone_size: NA
d_call: TRBD2
j_call: TRBJ2-1
cdr3_aa: CASRETSGSFF
cdr3_nt: TGTGCCAGCAGAGAGACTAGCGGGAGTTTCTTC

v_call: TRBV5-1
clone_size: once
d_call: NA
j_call: TRBJ2-7
cdr3_aa: CASALRPGEQYF
cdr3_nt: TGCGCCAGCGCCCTACGGCCTGGCGAGCAGTACTTC

v_call: TRBV5-1
clone_size: once
d_call: NA
j_call: TRBJ2-7
cdr3_aa: CASSSDSTYEQYF
cdr3_nt: TGCGCCAGCAGCTCTGACAGTACCTACGAGCAGTACTTC

v_call: TRBV11-2
clone_size: NA
d_call: TRBD1
j_call: TRBJ2-3
cdr3_aa: CASSPRPGTGRDTDTQYF
cdr3_nt: TGTGCCAGCAGCCCCAGGCCCGGGACAGGAAGGGACACAGATACGCAGTATTTT

v_call: TRBV30
clone_size: NA
d_call: NA
j_call: TRBJ2-2
cdr3_aa: CAWNPASRYTGELFF
cdr3_nt: TGTGCCTGGAACCCCGCTAGCCGATACACCGGGGAGCTGTTTTTT

v_call: TRBV25-1
clone_size: NA
d_call: TRBD1
j_call: TRBJ1-2
cdr3_aa: CASTRTGFNYGYTF
cdr3_nt: TGTGCCAGCACCCGGACAGGGTTTAACTATGGCTACACCTTC

v_call: TRBV5-1
clone_size: few
d_call: NA
j_call: TRBJ2-7
cdr3_aa: CASSLEVSTEQYF
cdr3_nt: TGCGCCAGCAGCTTGGAGGTGTCTACCGAGCAGTACTTC

v_call: TRBV5-1
clone_size: NA
d_call: NA
j_call: TRBJ1-1
cdr3_aa: CASSSYRRDTEAFF
cdr3_nt: TGCGCCAGCAGCTCCTACCGGAGGGACACTGAAGCTTTCTTT

v_call: TRBV15
clone_size: NA
d_call: NA
j_call: TRBJ2-5
cdr3_aa: CATSSGPGTQYF
cdr3_nt: TGTGCCACCAGCAGTGGCCCGGGGACCCAGTACTTC

v_call: TRBV29-1
clone_size: NA
d_call: NA
j_call: TRBJ2-1
cdr3_aa: CSGQNYNEQFF
cdr3_nt: TGCAGCGGCCAGAATTACAATGAGCAGTTCTTC

v_call: TRBV7-2
clone_size: NA
d_call: NA
j_call: TRBJ1-1
cdr3_aa: CASSPRGGSGLLKGAFF
cdr3_nt: TGTGCCAGCAGCCCCAGGGGCGGAAGCGGGCTTCTGAAGGGAGCTTTCTTT

v_call: TRBV5-4
clone_size: once
d_call: NA
j_call: TRBJ2-7
cdr3_aa: CASSLAGPRRDEQYF
cdr3_nt: TGTGCCAGCAGCTTGGCGGGGCCCCGACGGGACGAGCAGTACTTC

v_call: TRBV5-1
clone_size: NA
d_call: TRBD1
j_call: TRBJ2-7
cdr3_aa: CASSSGTVVYEQYF
cdr3_nt: TGCGCCAGCAGCTCCGGGACAGTTGTCTACGAGCAGTACTTC

v_call: TRBV29-1
clone_size: once
d_call: TRBD2
j_call: TRBJ2-7
cdr3_aa: CSVESPGLAGTYEQYF
cdr3_nt: TGCAGCGTTGAATCCCCGGGACTAGCGGGGACCTACGAGCAGTACTTC

v_call: TRBV4-3
clone_size: NA
d_call: NA
j_call: TRBJ1-1
cdr3_aa: CASSQDWEIMNTEAFF
cdr3_nt: TGCGCCAGCAGCCAAGACTGGGAGATCATGAACACTGAAGCTTTCTTT

v_call: TRBV27
clone_size: NA
d_call: NA
j_call: TRBJ2-3
cdr3_aa: CASTDHRVRVTDTQYF
cdr3_nt: TGTGCCAGCACCGACCACAGGGTTCGAGTCACAGATACGCAGTATTTT

v_call: TRBV28
clone_size: few
d_call: NA
j_call: TRBJ1-3
cdr3_aa: CASRLGGPISGNTIYF
cdr3_nt: TGTGCCAGCAGGTTGGGGGGCCCGATTTCTGGAAACACCATATATTTT

v_call: TRBV7-6
clone_size: NA
d_call: TRBD1
j_call: TRBJ2-1
cdr3_aa: CASSVRGSYYNEQFF
cdr3_nt: TGTGCCAGCAGCGTCAGGGGGAGTTACTACAATGAGCAGTTCTTC

v_call: TRBV4-3
clone_size: NA
d_call: NA
j_call: TRBJ2-4
cdr3_aa: CASSQTDRSKNIQYF
cdr3_nt: TGCGCCAGCAGCCAGACAGACAGGTCCAAAAACATTCAGTACTTC

v_call: TRBV7-8
clone_size: NA
d_call: NA
j_call: TRBJ1-5
cdr3_aa: CASSPLWGASGYQPQHF
cdr3_nt: TGTGCCAGCAGCCCCCTCTGGGGGGCAAGTGGGTATCAGCCCCAGCATTTT

v_call: TRBV4-3
clone_size: NA
d_call: TRBD1
j_call: TRBJ1-5
cdr3_aa: CASSQDPGQGNQPQHF
cdr3_nt: TGCGCCAGCAGCCAAGATCCGGGACAGGGTAATCAGCCCCAGCATTTT

v_call: TRBV27
clone_size: NA
d_call: NA
j_call: TRBJ2-3
cdr3_aa: CASSLSRWREGTDTQYF
cdr3_nt: TGTGCCAGCAGTTTATCGAGATGGCGGGAAGGCACAGATACGCAGTATTTT

v_call: TRBV15
clone_size: NA
d_call: TRBD1
j_call: TRBJ2-3
cdr3_aa: CATSRSLGQLTDTQYF
cdr3_nt: TGTGCCACCAGCAGGTCTTTGGGACAGCTCACAGATACGCAGTATTTT

v_call: TRBV30
clone_size: NA
d_call: NA
j_call: TRBJ1-1
cdr3_aa: CAWILKGLRTNTEAFF
cdr3_nt: TGTGCCTGGATTTTGAAGGGACTTAGGACGAACACTGAAGCTTTCTTT

v_call: TRBV7-9
clone_size: NA
d_call: TRBD1
j_call: TRBJ2-7
cdr3_aa: CASSGRDRGWYEQYF
cdr3_nt: TGTGCCAGCAGCGGTCGGGACAGGGGATGGTACGAGCAGTACTTC

v_call: TRBV5-4
clone_size: NA
d_call: TRBD2
j_call: TRBJ2-1
cdr3_aa: CASSSGLAGVVEQFF
cdr3_nt: TGTGCCAGCAGCTCGGGACTAGCGGGAGTAGTTGAGCAGTTCTTC

v_call: TRBV18
clone_size: NA
d_call: NA
j_call: TRBJ2-7
cdr3_aa: CASSAHPPGGGEQYF
cdr3_nt: TGTGCCAGCTCAGCCCACCCCCCTGGCGGAGGAGAGCAGTACTTC

v_call: TRBV4-3
clone_size: NA
d_call: TRBD1
j_call: TRBJ2-1
cdr3_aa: CASSQDRGQYNEQFF
cdr3_nt: TGCGCCAGCAGTCAGGACAGGGGGCAATACAATGAGCAGTTCTTC